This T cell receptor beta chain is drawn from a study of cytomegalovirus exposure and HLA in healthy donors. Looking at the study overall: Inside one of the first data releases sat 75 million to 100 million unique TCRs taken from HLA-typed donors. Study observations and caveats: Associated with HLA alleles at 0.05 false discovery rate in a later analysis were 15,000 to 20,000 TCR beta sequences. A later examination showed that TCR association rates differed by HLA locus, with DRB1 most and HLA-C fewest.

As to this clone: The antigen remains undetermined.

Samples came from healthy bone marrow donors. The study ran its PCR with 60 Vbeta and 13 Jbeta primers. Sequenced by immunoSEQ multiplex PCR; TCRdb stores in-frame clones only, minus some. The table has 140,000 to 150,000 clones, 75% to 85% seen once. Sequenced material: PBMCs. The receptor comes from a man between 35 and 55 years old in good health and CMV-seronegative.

CDR3 in amino acids: CASRGQGPFEQYF. The CDR3 nucleotides are TGTGCCAGCCGTGGACAGGGTCCCTTCGAGCAGTACTTC. The chain recombines TRBV27 with TRBJ2-7; 8 nucleotides agree with TRBD1. Trimming at V came to 8 bases and at J to 6 bases, leaving 9 bases not matched to a gene. From germline, CDR1 is MNHEY and CDR2 SMNVEV (reference sequence). This CDR3 has 13 amino acids.